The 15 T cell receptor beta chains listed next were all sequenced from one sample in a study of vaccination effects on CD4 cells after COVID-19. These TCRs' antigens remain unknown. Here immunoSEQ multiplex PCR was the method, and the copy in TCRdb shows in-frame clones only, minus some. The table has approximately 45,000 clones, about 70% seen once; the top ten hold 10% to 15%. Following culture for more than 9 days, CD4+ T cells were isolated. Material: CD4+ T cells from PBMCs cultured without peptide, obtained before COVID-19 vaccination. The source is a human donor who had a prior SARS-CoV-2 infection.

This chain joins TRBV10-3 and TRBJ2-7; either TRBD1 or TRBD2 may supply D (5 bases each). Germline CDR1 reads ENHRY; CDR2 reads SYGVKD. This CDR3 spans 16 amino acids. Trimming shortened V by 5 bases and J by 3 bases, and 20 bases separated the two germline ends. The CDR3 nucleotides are TGTGCCATCAGTTCGACGCGGACGGGGCAGGACTACGAGCAGTACTTC. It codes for CAISSTRTGQDYEQYF.

The CDR3 nucleotides are TGTGCCAGCAGCTTAAGGCAGGGTGGCGCCGGGGAGCTGTTTTTT. Its protein is CASSLRQGGAGELFF. The chain links TRBV7-2 to TRBJ2-2; D might be TRBD1 (5 bases). The V gene's germline CDR1 is SGHTA and CDR2 FQGNSA. Trimming stripped 2 bases from V and 6 bases from J, with 13 bases between. The CDR3 has 15 residues.

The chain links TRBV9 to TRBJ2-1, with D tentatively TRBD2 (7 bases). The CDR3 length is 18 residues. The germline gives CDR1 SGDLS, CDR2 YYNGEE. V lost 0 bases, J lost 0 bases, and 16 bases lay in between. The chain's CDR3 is CASSVVGGGGSSYNEQFF. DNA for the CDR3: TGTGCCAGCAGCGTAGTAGGGGGGGGCGGTAGCTCCTACAATGAGCAGTTCTTC.

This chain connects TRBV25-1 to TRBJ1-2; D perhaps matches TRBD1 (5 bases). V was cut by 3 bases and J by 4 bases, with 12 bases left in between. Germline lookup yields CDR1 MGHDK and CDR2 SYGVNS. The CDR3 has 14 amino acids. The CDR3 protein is CASSDRWTPYGYTF. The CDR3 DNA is TGTGCCAGCAGTGATCGGTGGACACCCTATGGCTACACCTTC.

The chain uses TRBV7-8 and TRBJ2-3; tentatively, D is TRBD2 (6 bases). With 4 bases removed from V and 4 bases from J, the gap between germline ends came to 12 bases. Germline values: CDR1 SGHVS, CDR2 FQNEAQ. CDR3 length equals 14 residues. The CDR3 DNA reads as TGTGCCAGCAGCTCCCGACTAGACCCAGATACGCAGTATTTT. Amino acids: CASSSRLDPDTQYF. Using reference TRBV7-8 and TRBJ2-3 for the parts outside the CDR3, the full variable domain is GAGVSQSPRYKVAKRGQDVALRCDPISGHVSLFWYQQALGQGPEFLTYFQNEAQLDKSGLPSDRFFAERPEGSVSTLKIQRTQQEDSAVYLCASSSRLDPDTQYFGPGTRLTVL.

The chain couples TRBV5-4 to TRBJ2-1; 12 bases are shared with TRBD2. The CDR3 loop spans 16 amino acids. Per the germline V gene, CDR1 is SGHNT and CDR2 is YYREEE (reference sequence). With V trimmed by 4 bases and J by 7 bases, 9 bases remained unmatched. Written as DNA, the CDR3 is TGTGCCAGCAGCCATGGCACTAGCGGGAGGTTTAATGAGCAGTTCTTC. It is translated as CASSHGTSGRFNEQFF.

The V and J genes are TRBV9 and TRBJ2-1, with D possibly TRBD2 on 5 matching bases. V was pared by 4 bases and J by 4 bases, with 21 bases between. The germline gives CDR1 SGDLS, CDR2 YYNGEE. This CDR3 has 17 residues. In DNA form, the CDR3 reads TGTGCCAGCAGCCCCCGGGGTGTCGGGGAAATTTACAATGAGCAGTTCTTC. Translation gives CASSPRGVGEIYNEQFF.

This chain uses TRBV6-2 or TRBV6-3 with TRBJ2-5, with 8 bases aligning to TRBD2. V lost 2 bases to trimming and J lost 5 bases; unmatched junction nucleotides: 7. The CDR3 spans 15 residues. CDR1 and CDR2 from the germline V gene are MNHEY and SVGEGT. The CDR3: CASSYLRGAGETQYF. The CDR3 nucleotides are TGTGCCAGCAGTTACCTGCGGGGGGCCGGGGAGACCCAGTACTTC.

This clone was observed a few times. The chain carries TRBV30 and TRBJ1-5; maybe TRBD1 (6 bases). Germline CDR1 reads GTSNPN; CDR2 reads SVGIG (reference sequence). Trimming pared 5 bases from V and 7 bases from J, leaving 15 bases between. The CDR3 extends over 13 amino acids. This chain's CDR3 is CAWAQGLGQPQHF. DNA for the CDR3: TGTGCCTGGGCACAGGGTCTGGGACAGCCCCAGCATTTT.

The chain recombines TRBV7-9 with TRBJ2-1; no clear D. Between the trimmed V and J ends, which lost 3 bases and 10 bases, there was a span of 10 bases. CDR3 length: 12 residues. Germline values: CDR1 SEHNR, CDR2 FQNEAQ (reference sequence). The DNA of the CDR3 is TGTGCCAGCAGCTTTCGACGCCAAGAGCAGTTCTTC. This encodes CASSFRRQEQFF.

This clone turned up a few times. The CDR3 spells CASSGSYGLGNQPQHF. CDR3 nucleotide sequence: TGTGCCAGCAGTGGGAGCTATGGCTTAGGCAATCAGCCCCAGCATTTT. The chain has TRBV6-1 and TRBJ1-5, with D uncertain. CDR3 length: 16 amino acids. CDR1 is MNHNS and CDR2 is SASEGT in the germline V gene. The V end was cut by 4 bases, the J end by 2 bases, with 15 bases between.

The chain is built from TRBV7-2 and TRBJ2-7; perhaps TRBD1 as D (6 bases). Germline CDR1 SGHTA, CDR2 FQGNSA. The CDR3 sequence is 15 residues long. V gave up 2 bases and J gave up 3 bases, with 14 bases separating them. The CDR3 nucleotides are TGTGCCAGCAGCTTAATGGGGACGGGACACTACGAGCAGTACTTC. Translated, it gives CASSLMGTGHYEQYF.

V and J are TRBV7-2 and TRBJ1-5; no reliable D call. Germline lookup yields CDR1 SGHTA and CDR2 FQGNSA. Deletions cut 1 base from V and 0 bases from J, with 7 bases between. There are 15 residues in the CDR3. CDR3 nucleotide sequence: TGTGCCAGCAGCTTAGTAGCCAATAGCAATCAGCCCCAGCATTTT. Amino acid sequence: CASSLVANSNQPQHF.

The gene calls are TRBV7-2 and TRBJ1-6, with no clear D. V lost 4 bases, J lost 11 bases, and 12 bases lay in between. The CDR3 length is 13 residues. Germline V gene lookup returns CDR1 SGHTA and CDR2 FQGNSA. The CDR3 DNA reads TGTGCCAGCAGCTCACGGCAGGAGACACCCCTCCACTTT. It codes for CASSSRQETPLHF.

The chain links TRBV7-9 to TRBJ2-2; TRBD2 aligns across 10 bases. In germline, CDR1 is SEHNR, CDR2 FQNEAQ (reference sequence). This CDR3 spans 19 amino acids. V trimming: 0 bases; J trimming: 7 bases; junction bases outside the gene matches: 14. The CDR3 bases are TGTGCCAGCAGCTTAGCCGGAGGACTAGCGGAGGCCCTTGGCGGGGAGCTGTTTTTT. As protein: CASSLAGGLAEALGGELFF.